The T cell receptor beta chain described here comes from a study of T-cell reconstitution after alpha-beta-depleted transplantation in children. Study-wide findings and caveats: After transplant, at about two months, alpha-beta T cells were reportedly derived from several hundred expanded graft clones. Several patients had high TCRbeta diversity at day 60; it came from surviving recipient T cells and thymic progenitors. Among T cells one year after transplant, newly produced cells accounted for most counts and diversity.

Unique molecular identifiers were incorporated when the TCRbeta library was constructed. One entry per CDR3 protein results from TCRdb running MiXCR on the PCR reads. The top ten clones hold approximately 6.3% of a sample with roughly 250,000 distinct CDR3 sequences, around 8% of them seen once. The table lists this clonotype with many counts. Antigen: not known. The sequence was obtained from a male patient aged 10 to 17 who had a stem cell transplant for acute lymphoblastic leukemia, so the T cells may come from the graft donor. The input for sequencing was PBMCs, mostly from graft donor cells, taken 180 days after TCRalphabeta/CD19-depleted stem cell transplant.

The CDR3 nucleotides are TGCAGCGTTATCCGGACGGGAGAGACCCAGTACTTC. It codes for CSVIRTGETQYF. This chain joins TRBV29-1 and TRBJ2-5; D remains unclear. Germline V gene data show CDR1 as SQVTM and CDR2 as ANQGSEA. The CDR3 has 12 residues. Trimming took off 5 bases at V and 4 bases at J, with 11 bases between the two ends.